This T cell receptor beta chain is drawn from a study of blood T cell repertoires in COVID-19. As for the study in general: Spain, Italy and the United States supplied samples that represented acute and convalescent COVID-19. Sources were T cells, B-cell-depleted T cells, or PBMCs; the material itself was cDNA or gDNA.

Original analysis: Estimation of nucleated cell counts was performed using reference gene primer amplification. Sequencing was performed with immunoSEQ multiplex PCR; in TCRdb, only in-frame clones are kept and a portion is missing. V and J calls and clone size follow that table, whereas D and trimming were derived from the DNA. This sample has 45,000 to 60,000 clones; roughly 80% occur once, and the top ten carry 1.5% to 2%. This clone was recorded only once. The sequence was collected from a woman between 55 and 75 years old with acute or convalescent COVID-19. The sample was peripheral blood.

The CDR3 DNA sequence: TGTGCCAGCAGTGAAGAGGGGAAAAATCAGCCCCAGCATTTT. Translation gives CASSEEGKNQPQHF. This rearrangement joins TRBV6-1 to TRBJ1-5; D perhaps matches TRBD1 (5 bases). The V end lost 1 base, the J end lost 4 bases, and 8 bases lay between the germline ends. Germline V gene sequence: CDR1 MNHNS, CDR2 SASEGT. This CDR3 comprises 14 residues.